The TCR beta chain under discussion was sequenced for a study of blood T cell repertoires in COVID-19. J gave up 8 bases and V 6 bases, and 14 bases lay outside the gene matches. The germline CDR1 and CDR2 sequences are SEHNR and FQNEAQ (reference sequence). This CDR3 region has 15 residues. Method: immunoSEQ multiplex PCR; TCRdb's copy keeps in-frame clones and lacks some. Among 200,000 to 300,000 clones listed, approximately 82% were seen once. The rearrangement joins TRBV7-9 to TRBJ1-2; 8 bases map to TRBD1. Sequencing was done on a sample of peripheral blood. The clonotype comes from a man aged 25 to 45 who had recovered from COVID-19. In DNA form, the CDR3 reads TGTGCCAGCAGAACCACTGGACAGGGAAAAGGAGGCTACACCTTC. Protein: CASRTTGQGKGGYTF.